The TCR beta chain under discussion was sequenced for a study of PD-L1 blockade in urothelial cancer. The authors spiked synthetic TCR analog templates into each PCR. Some clones are missing from TCRdb's copy, which holds only in-frame ones; the method was immunoSEQ multiplex PCR. Of tens of thousands of clones detected, just over 85% appear once; the ten largest clones hold less than 3.5%. The TCR originated in a man aged 50 to 59 with urothelial cancer. The sequencing here drew on PBMCs, taken around atezolizumab (anti-PD-L1) treatment.

The CDR3 here is CASSLAGWNTEAFF. Written as DNA, the CDR3 is TGTGCCAGCAGCTTAGCTGGCTGGAACACTGAAGCTTTCTTT. The chain carries TRBV7-6 and TRBJ1-1; the D is unclear. This CDR3 has 14 amino acids. The V end lost 0 bases, the J end lost 1 base, and 6 bases lay between the germline ends. Germline assignment: CDR1 SGHVS and CDR2 FNYEAQ. Using reference TRBV7-6 and TRBJ1-1 for the parts outside the CDR3, the full variable domain is GAGVSQSPRYKVTKRGQDVALRCDPISGHVSLYWYRQALGQGPEFLTYFNYEAQQDKSGLPNDRFSAERPEGSISTLTIQRTEQRDSAMYRCASSLAGWNTEAFFGQGTRLTVV.